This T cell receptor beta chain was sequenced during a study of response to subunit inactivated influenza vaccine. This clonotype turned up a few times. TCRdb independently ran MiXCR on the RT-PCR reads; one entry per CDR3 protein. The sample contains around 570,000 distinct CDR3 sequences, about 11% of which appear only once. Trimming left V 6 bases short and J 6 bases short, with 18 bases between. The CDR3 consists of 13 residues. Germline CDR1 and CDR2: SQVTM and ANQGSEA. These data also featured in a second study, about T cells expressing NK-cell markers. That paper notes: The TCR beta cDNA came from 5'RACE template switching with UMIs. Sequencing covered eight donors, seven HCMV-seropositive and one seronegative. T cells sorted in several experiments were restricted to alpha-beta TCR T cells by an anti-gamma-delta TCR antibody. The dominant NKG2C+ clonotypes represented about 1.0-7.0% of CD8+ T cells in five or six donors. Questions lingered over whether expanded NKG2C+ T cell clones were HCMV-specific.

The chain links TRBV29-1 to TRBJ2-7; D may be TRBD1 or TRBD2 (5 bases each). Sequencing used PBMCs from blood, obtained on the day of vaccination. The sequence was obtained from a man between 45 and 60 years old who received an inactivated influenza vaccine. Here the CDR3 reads CSVGDGVNVEQYF. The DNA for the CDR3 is TGCAGCGTGGGGGACGGGGTGAATGTCGAGCAGTACTTC.